The clone carrying this TCR beta chain came up a few times. Its specificity is not known. These data originate in a study of beta chain features in type 1 diabetes. On the study more broadly: There was similarity between patients and healthy donors in age, gender and cell yields.

One heparinised blood draw averaging roughly 100 mL was given by each donor. The CDR3 totals 14 residues. Deletions cut 3 bases from V and 5 bases from J, with 8 bases between. Looked up from germline, CDR1 is KGHSH and CDR2 is LQKENI. Study results and limitations: Within patients, naive, central memory and Treg TCRB repertoires seemed more similar than within healthy donors. Significant though moderate, a shortening of TCRB CDR3s appeared in all four CD4+ subsets of Type 1 diabetes patients.

The isolated RNA, all of it, was reverse transcribed, so expressed TCRB transcripts were what got sequenced. The assay was immunoSEQ multiplex PCR, and TCRdb's table has in-frame clones only and misses some. The sample lists around 140,000 clones; about 12% were seen once. V gene TRBV18 combines with J gene TRBJ1-6; no definite D call. Sequenced sample: central memory CD4+ T cells from blood. This clonotype originated in a man in his late teens or twenties with type 1 diabetes. The DNA of the CDR3 is TGTGCCAGCTCACCGAGAGATGATAATTCACCCCTCCACTTT. This codes for CASSPRDDNSPLHF.